Sequencing of this T cell receptor beta chain was carried out in a study of cytomegalovirus exposure and HLA in healthy donors. Whole-study results and caveats: CMV serostatus was the sole immune exposure data available. In a later analysis, a missense DCLRE1C variant was linked to TCR beta V- and J-gene trimming.

CDR3 length: 15 residues. CDR1 and CDR2 from the germline V gene are MNHEY and SVGAGI. With 2 bases clipped from V and 2 bases from J, the junction kept 4 bases outside the gene matches. The PCR ran on 60 Vbeta and 13 Jbeta primers. Clones were sequenced by immunoSEQ multiplex PCR, and TCRdb holds only the in-frame ones, with some missing. The sample yields fewer than 200,000 clones, roughly 85% seen once. Donors had nominal health at sampling but likely had unrecorded immune exposures. Regarding this clone: The antigen is undetermined.

This sequence joins TRBV6-5 and TRBJ2-3; 7 nucleotides align to TRBD1. The sequence derives from a middle-aged man in good health and CMV-seronegative. The sequenced sample was PBMCs. The CDR3 region is CASSYAGTVTDTQYF. The CDR3, as DNA: TGTGCCAGCAGTTACGCCGGGACAGTCACAGATACGCAGTATTTT.